This TCR beta chain was identified in a study of blood T cells in healthy people across ages. Together with a sample-barcoded 5' primer, a J-beta primer mix was included in a second PCR lasting about 7 to 12 cycles. Through a template-switch adaptor with 12 random nucleotides, each cDNA molecule received a tag. Each CDR3 protein is one row after TCRdb ran MiXCR on the 5' RACE reads. This sample has 1,100,000 or so distinct CDR3 sequences, with more than 40% found just once. Study-wide results and limits: Donors of long life had a larger count of naive CD4+ cells and greater diversity than aged donors.

Germline-derived CDR1 and CDR2 are SGHRS and YFSETQ. The CDR3 is 15 residues long. In the case of this clonotype: Its antigen is unknown. A read error is possible here, since a much larger clone lies one base away.

The chain links TRBV5-1 to TRBJ2-7; tentatively, D is TRBD1 (6 bases). The sample comprised blood. The TCR sequence derives from a woman aged 60-75 years in good health. The CDR3 coding sequence is TGCGCCAGCAGCACAGGAACAGGGTACTCCTACGAGCGGTACTTC. It translates to CASSTGTGYSYERYF.